This T cell receptor (beta chain) was captured in a study of cytomegalovirus exposure and HLA in healthy donors. Primers: 60 Vbeta forward and 13 Jbeta reverse. TCRdb keeps only in-frame clones here, not all; method: immunoSEQ multiplex PCR. The data show around 150,000 clones, around four fifths seen once. CDR1 MNHNY and CDR2 SVGAGI come from the germline V gene (reference sequence). This CDR3 contains 13 residues. V was trimmed by 5 bases and J by 3 bases, leaving 10 bases between them. What was sequenced was PBMCs. The clonotype comes from a woman under 40 in good health and CMV-seronegative. This chain links TRBV6-6 with TRBJ1-1; D is perhaps TRBD1 (5 bases). The CDR3, as DNA: TGTGCCAGCAGTACCGACAGTTACACTGAAGCTTTCTTT. Translation: CASSTDSYTEAFF.